This T cell receptor (beta chain) appears in the sequencing data of a study of T-cell reconstitution after alpha-beta-depleted transplantation in children. General study findings and limits: Expanded graft clones numbering several hundred reportedly gave rise to alpha-beta T cells about two months after transplant. Diversity and T-cell counts at one year after transplant derived mostly from new T cells. The high TCRbeta diversity at day 60 in some patients came from surviving recipient T cells and thymic progenitors.

A TCRbeta library incorporating unique molecular identifiers was prepared. TCRdb fed the PCR reads into MiXCR, producing one record per CDR3 protein. Among a few hundred thousand distinct CDR3 sequences, over 20% were seen once, and the ten largest hold around a third. As for this clonotype: The target antigen is unknown.

Unmatched junction bases numbered 11, after V lost 1 base and J lost 8 bases. The CDR3 runs 17 residues. Per germline, CDR1 SGHVS and CDR2 FNYEAQ. J is TRBJ2-1 and V is TRBV7-6; 10 nucleotides line up with TRBD2. The receptor comes from a boy less than two years old with Wiskott-Aldrich syndrome, due to receive a stem cell transplant. Sequencing used PBMCs, obtained before TCRalphabeta/CD19-depleted stem cell transplant. Here the CDR3 reads CASSLEIGLAGAHEQFF. As DNA, the CDR3 is TGTGCCAGCAGCTTAGAGATCGGGCTAGCGGGAGCCCATGAGCAGTTCTTC.